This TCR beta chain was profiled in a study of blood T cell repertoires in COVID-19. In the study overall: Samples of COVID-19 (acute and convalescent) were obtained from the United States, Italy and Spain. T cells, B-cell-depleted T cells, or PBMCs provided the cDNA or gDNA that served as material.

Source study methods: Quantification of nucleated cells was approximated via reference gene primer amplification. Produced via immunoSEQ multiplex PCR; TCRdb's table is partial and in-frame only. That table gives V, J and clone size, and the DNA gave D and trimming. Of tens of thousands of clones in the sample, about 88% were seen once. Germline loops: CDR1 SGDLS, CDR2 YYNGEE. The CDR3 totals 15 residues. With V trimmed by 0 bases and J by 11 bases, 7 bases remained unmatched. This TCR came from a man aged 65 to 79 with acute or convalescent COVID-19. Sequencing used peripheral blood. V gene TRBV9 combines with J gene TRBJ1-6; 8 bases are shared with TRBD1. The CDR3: CASSVEPGGMAPLHF. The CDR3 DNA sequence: TGTGCCAGCAGCGTAGAGCCAGGGGGCATGGCACCCCTCCACTTT.